Sequencing of this T cell receptor (beta chain) was carried out in a study of blood T cell repertoires in COVID-19. Germline CDR1 reads MGHDK; CDR2 reads SYGVNS. This CDR3 spans 15 amino acids. Trimming removed 1 base from V and 6 bases from J, with 13 bases in between. Assay used: immunoSEQ multiplex PCR; TCRdb lists only in-frame clones, some missing. The table includes some 97,000 clones, 90% to 95% detected once. Material for sequencing was peripheral blood. This sequence originates from a man in his 60s with acute or convalescent COVID-19. V usage is TRBV25-1 and J usage is TRBJ2-1; D is possibly TRBD1 (5 bases). The DNA for the CDR3 is TGTGCCAGCAGTGAATCCGACAGCCGACTCAATGAGCAGTTCTTC. It is translated as CASSESDSRLNEQFF.